The rows below give T cell receptor beta chains drawn from one sample of a study. TCRdb analysed the 5' RACE reads with MiXCR anew, one entry per CDR3 protein. The sample lists roughly 54,000 distinct CDR3 sequences, 15% to 20% occurring once. The source material was naive CD4+ T cells sorted from blood. These receptor sequences come from a female donor with breast cancer. Each CDR3 is given with its conserved first and last residue. The order of the fields is V gene, J gene, CDR3 protein.

>TRBV11-2|TRBJ2-6
CASSYLRLPTSGANVLTF
>TRBV4-3|TRBJ1-4
CASSQDLAGQAYGKLFF
>TRBV28|TRBJ1-1
CASSYSNTEAFF
>TRBV7-2|TRBJ2-7
CASSSPGQFYEQYF
>TRBV28|TRBJ2-3
CASDERLPRDGADTQYF
>TRBV6-6|TRBJ2-7
CATSERRSYEQYF
>TRBV7-2|TRBJ2-7
CASSSSSGRMAEQYF
>TRBV5-1|TRBJ1-1
CASSGGTGVFLEAFF
>TRBV5-1|TRBJ2-1
CACSFGGEQFF
>TRBV7-6|TRBJ1-5
CASNTLGRDNSNQPQHF
>TRBV7-2|TRBJ2-1
CASSSTLSGNPFF
>TRBV5-1|TRBJ1-1
CASSLGSAGGTEAFF
>TRBV6-5|TRBJ2-1
CASTPAAGANNEQFF
>TRBV6-2/TRBV6-3|TRBJ1-2
CASRLGFYGYTF
>TRBV4-1|TRBJ2-2
CASSQDGWLAGVTGELFF
>TRBV7-9|TRBJ2-7
CASSLDRGLVYF
>TRBV2|TRBJ1-1
CASSLGQGTTEAFF
>TRBV6-5|TRBJ2-7
CASSSSLAGVSEQYF
>TRBV5-6|TRBJ2-5
CASSSGIQETQYF
>TRBV20-1|TRBJ1-1
CSAVDRGNTEAFF
>TRBV12-3/TRBV12-4|TRBJ2-1
CASSSQGYEQFF
>TRBV7-9|TRBJ2-2
CASSPILAGVGELFF
>TRBV5-1|TRBJ2-5
CASSLVEKETQYF
>TRBV20-1|TRBJ2-5
CSAETEETQYF
>TRBV20-1|TRBJ1-5
CSAPNRVNQPQHF
>TRBV2|TRBJ2-3
CASSAQGQVTDTQYF
>TRBV5-1|TRBJ2-3
CASNAGTSGDTDTQYF
>TRBV7-2|TRBJ2-2
CASRWDPANTGELFF
>TRBV7-9|TRBJ1-5
CASSSSGGPKPQHF
>TRBV5-1|TRBJ2-1
CASSLRGDRAPNEQFF
>TRBV5-1|TRBJ1-4
CASSREPPIEKLFF
>TRBV7-2|TRBJ1-6
CASSLGPANSPLHF
>TRBV14|TRBJ1-6
CASSQAGQVTPRSPLHF
>TRBV5-1|TRBJ2-3
CANSFDSTRTDTQYF
>TRBV5-1|TRBJ1-6
CASSLGRAGSVLSPLHF
>TRBV7-2|TRBJ2-1
CASSFYMARNEQFF
>TRBV7-8|TRBJ2-1
CASSSLAGVTEQFF
>TRBV7-2|TRBJ1-2
CASSLEVQSTYGYTF
>TRBV12-3/TRBV12-4|TRBJ1-6
CASSEQRGGGSPLHF
>TRBV10-3|TRBJ1-5
CAIAERGKPQHF
>TRBV7-9|TRBJ1-5
CASSGEGSNQPQHF
>TRBV25-1|TRBJ1-6
CASRTGTYNSPLHF
>TRBV18|TRBJ1-1
CASSPRDGEAFF
>TRBV5-1|TRBJ1-1
CASGKGSRMNTEAFF
>TRBV7-2|TRBJ1-1
CASSFEGSNTEAFF
>TRBV7-3|TRBJ2-1
CASSLGLAGGHNEQFF